These 9 T cell receptor beta chains share one sample of origin, sequenced in a study of OX40 agonist ivuxolimab in advanced cancers. Libraries were prepared by immunoSEQ multiplex PCR; TCRdb keeps only in-frame clonotypes and omits some of them. The table shows tens of thousands of clones, with about 90% occurring only once. The material sequenced was CD4+ or CD8+ T cells sorted from blood, taken in a trial of the OX40 agonist ivuxolimab. All receptors come from an adult with an advanced solid tumor such as melanoma, head and neck, liver or kidney cancer.

The chain combines TRBV7-6 with TRBJ1-3; D unresolved. The CDR3 has 12 residues. V lost 5 bases, J lost 8 bases, and 10 bases lay in between. The germline CDR1 and CDR2 sequences are SGHVS and FNYEAQ. As DNA, the CDR3 is TGTGCCAGCAGCCTTGTTCGGGACACCATATATTTT. Protein product: CASSLVRDTIYF.

The chain combines TRBV5-1 with TRBJ1-5; 8 bases line up with TRBD1. The germline V gene has CDR1 SGHRS and CDR2 YFSETQ. The CDR3 length is 16 residues. V gave up 0 bases and J gave up 0 bases; unmatched junction bases: 2. The CDR3 sequence is CASSLEGQVSNQPQHF. The CDR3 DNA reads as TGCGCCAGCAGCTTGGAGGGACAGGTTAGCAATCAGCCCCAGCATTTT.

CDR3 amino acids: CASTWGGLSNSPLHF. In DNA, the CDR3 is TGTGCCAGCACCTGGGGGGGGTTGAGTAATTCACCCCTCCACTTT. The chain uses TRBV7-9 and TRBJ1-6; weak D call: TRBD1 (5 bases). Per germline, CDR1 SEHNR and CDR2 FQNEAQ (reference sequence). The CDR3 runs to 15 residues. Trimming took 7 bases from V and 6 from J, leaving 16 bases between them.

The CDR3 sequence is CASSPLAGVRDEQFF. CDR3 DNA sequence: TGTGCCAGCAGCCCCCTGGCGGGAGTCAGGGATGAGCAGTTCTTC. The chain uses TRBV7-2 and TRBJ2-1, with 7 nucleotides matching TRBD2. The germline CDR1 and CDR2 sequences are SGHTA and FQGNSA. CDR3 length equals 15 residues. V lost 5 bases and J lost 8; bases outside the gene matches: 12.

The rearrangement joins TRBV29-1 to TRBJ2-1, with 8 bases matching TRBD1. Looked up from germline, CDR1 is SQVTM and CDR2 is ANQGSEA. V was clipped by 4 bases and J by 1 base; unmatched bases: 3. CDR3 length: 14 amino acids. CDR3 DNA: TGCAGCGTTGGGGGACAGGAGTCCTACAATGAGCAGTTCTTC. Amino acid sequence: CSVGGQESYNEQFF.

The chain has TRBV6-6 and TRBJ1-2, with D uncertain. CDR3 length: 14 residues. Trimming pared 2 bases from V and 4 bases from J, leaving 11 bases between. Germline V gene lookup returns CDR1 MNHNY and CDR2 SVGAGI (reference sequence). DNA for the CDR3: TGTGCCAGCAGTTACCCGGGCAGCCTCTATGGCTACACCTTC. This translates into CASSYPGSLYGYTF.

The rearrangement links TRBV30 to TRBJ2-7; TRBD2 is a possible D gene (5 bases). V was cut by 0 bases and J by 5 bases, with 11 bases left in between. Germline CDR1 and CDR2: GTSNPN and SVGIG (reference sequence). CDR3 size: 13 residues. CDR3 protein: CAWSVPPRDEQYF. CDR3 DNA sequence: TGTGCCTGGAGTGTACCCCCGAGGGACGAGCAGTACTTC.

This chain links TRBV6-6 with TRBJ1-6; 9 bases fit TRBD1. V lost 2 bases and J lost 11; bases outside the gene matches: 7. This CDR3 region has 15 residues. CDR1 and CDR2 (germline): MNHNY, SVGAGI (reference sequence). The CDR3 DNA follows: TGTGCCAGCAGTTACGGTGGACAGGGGATTACACCCCTCCACTTT. As protein: CASSYGGQGITPLHF.

CDR3 nucleotide sequence: TGCGCCAGCAGCCAAGTAGGGGTCGAGCAGTACTTC. It yields the protein CASSQVGVEQYF. The gene calls are TRBV4-1 and TRBJ2-7, with D possibly TRBD1 on 5 matching bases. Trimming cost V 1 base and J 6 bases, with 7 bases left between them. The CDR3 has 12 residues. CDR1 is MGHRA and CDR2 is YSYEKL in the germline V gene.